Sequencing of this TCR beta chain was carried out in a study of T cells in pancreatic ductal adenocarcinoma. No neoadjuvant therapy was given to the selected pancreatic ductal adenocarcinoma patients before their surgery. This clone came up a few times. Sequencing used immunoSEQ multiplex PCR; TCRdb keeps in-frame clones, though not all of them. The repertoire holds about 17,000 clones, with about nine tenths as singletons. This TCR came from a human donor with pancreatic ductal adenocarcinoma. Sequencing used PBMCs.

Written as DNA, the CDR3 is TGTGCCAGCACCGGCGGTAGAGGTAGCAATCAGCCCCAGCATTTT. Its protein product is CASTGGRGSNQPQHF. The chain employs TRBV2 and TRBJ1-5; D call uncertain. The CDR3 spans 15 residues. The V and J ends lost 7 bases and 0 bases respectively, with 13 bases between them. The germline gives CDR1 SNHLY, CDR2 FYNNEI. The full variable domain, completed using reference TRBV2 and TRBJ1-5, is EPEVTQTPSHQVTQMGQEVILRCVPISNHLYFYWYRQILGQKVEFLVSFYNNEISEKSEIFDDQFSVERPDGSNFTLKIRSTKLEDSAMYFCASTGGRGSNQPQHFGDGTRLSIL.